This T cell receptor beta chain emerged from a study of shared clonotypes between healthy human individuals. Study overall: Three plates each covered CD4 naive and memory; CD8 naive two, CD8 memory one.

Sequencing used immunoSEQ multiplex PCR; TCRdb keeps in-frame clones, though not all of them. The table has roughly 2.5 million clones, 90% to 95% seen once. Germline CDR1 is SGHNT and CDR2 is YENEEA. This CDR3 is 15 amino acids long. With 4 bases clipped from V and 7 bases from J, the junction kept 6 bases outside the gene matches. The source is a man younger than 35 in good health. The rearrangement links TRBV11-3 to TRBJ2-2; TRBD1 matches at 10 bases. The sequenced sample consisted of naive CD4+ T cells sorted from blood. This sample's subset: CD45RA+ positively selected. The CDR3 DNA sequence: TGTGCCAGCAGCTCCACGACAGGGGGCATCGGGGAGCTGTTTTTT. Its protein is CASSSTTGGIGELFF.